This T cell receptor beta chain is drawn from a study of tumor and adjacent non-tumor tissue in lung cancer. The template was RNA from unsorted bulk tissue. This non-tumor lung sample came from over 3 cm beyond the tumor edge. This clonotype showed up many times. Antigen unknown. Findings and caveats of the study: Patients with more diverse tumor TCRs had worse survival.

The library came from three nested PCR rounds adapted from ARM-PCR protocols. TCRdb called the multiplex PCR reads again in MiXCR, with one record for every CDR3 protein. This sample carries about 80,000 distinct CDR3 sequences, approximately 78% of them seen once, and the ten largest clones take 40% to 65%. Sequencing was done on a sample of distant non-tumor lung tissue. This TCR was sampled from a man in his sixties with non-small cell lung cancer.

DNA of the CDR3: TGCAGTGCTTTGGGACTAGCGGGGCCGAGGAGTGAGCAGTTCTTC. It yields the protein CSALGLAGPRSEQFF. This chain links TRBV20-1 with TRBJ2-1; 13 bases line up with TRBD2. This CDR3 contains 15 residues. Per germline, CDR1 DFQATT and CDR2 SNEGSKA (reference sequence). The V and J ends lost 5 bases and 9 bases, in that order; junction bases with no gene match: 10.